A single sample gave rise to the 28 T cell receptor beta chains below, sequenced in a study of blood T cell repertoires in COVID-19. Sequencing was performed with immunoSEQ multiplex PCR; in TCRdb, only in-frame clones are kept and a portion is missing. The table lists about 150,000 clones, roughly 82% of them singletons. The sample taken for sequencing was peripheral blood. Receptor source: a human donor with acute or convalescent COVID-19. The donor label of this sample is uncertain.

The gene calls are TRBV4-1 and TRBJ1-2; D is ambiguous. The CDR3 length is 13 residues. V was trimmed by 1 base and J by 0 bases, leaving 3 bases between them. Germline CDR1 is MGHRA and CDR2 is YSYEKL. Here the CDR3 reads CASSQGANYGYTF. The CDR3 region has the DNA TGCGCCAGCAGCCAAGGAGCTAACTATGGCTACACCTTC.

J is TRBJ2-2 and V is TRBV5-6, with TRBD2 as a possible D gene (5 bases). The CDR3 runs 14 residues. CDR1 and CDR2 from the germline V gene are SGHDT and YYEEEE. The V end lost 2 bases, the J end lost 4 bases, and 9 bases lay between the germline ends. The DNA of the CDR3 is TGTGCCAGCAGCTTAACGGGGTTCACCGGGGAGCTGTTTTTT. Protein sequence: CASSLTGFTGELFF.

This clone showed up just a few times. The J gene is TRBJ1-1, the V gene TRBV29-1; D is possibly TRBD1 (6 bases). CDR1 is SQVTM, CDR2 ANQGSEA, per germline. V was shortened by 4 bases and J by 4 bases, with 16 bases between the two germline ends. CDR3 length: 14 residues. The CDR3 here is CSVGQGNIGTEAFF. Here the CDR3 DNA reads TGCAGCGTTGGGCAGGGGAATATCGGCACTGAAGCTTTCTTT.

The CDR3 DNA reads as TGTGCCAGTCGGGGAAAACAGGGGGCAGCCGGGGAGCTGTTTTTT. Translating gives CASRGKQGAAGELFF. V is TRBV19 and J is TRBJ2-2; 9 nucleotides align to TRBD1. V was clipped by 8 bases and J by 6 bases; unmatched bases: 10. Germline CDR1 reads LNHDA; CDR2 reads SQIVND (reference sequence). This CDR3 spans 15 amino acids.

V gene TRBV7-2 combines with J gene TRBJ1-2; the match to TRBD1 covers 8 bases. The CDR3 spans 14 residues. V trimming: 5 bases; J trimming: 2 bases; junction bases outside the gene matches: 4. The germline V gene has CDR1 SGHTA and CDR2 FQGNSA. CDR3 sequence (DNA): TGTGCCAGCAGCAACACAGGGGGAAACTATGGCTACACCTTC. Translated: CASSNTGGNYGYTF.

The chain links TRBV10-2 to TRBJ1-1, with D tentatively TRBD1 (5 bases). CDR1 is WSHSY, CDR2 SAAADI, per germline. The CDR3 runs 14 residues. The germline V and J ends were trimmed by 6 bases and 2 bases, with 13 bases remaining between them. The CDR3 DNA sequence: TGCGCCAGCAGATGGGGGACTGAAAACACTGAAGCTTTCTTT. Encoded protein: CASRWGTENTEAFF.

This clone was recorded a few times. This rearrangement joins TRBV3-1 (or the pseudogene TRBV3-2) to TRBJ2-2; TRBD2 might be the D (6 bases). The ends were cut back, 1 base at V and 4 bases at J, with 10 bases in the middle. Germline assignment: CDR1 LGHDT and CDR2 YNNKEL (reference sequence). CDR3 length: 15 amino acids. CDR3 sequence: CASSQGGTVTGELFF. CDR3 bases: TGTGCCAGCAGCCAAGGCGGGACGGTCACCGGGGAGCTGTTTTTT.

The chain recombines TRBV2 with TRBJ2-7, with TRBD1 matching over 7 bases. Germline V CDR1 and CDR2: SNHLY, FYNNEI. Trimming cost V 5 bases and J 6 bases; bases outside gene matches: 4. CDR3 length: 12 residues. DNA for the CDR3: TGTGCCAGCAGTTATGACAGGGTCGAGCAGTACTTC. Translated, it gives CASSYDRVEQYF.

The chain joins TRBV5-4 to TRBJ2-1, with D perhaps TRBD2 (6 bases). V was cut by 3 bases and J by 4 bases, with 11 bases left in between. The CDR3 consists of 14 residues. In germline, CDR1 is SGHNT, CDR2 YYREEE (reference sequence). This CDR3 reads CASSSGGQYNEQFF. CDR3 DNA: TGTGCCAGCAGCTCAGGAGGGCAGTACAATGAGCAGTTCTTC.

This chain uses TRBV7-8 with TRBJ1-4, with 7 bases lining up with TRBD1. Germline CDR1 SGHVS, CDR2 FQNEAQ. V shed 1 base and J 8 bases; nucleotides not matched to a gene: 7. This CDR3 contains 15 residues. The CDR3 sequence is CASSLGDSGWEKLFF. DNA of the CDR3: TGTGCCAGCAGCTTAGGGGACAGCGGGTGGGAAAAACTGTTTTTT.

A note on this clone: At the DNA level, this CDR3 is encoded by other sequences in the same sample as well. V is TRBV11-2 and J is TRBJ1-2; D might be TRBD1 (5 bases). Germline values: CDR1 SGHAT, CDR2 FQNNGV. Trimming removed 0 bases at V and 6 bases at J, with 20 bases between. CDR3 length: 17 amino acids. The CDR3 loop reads CASSLDQLGHRVDGYTF. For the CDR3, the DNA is TGTGCCAGCAGCTTAGATCAGTTGGGGCATCGTGTTGATGGCTACACCTTC.

CDR3 amino acids: CASSFGSSYNSPLHF. The CDR3, as DNA: TGTGCCAGCAGTTTCGGTAGCTCCTATAATTCACCCCTCCACTTT. The chain is built from TRBV27 and TRBJ1-6; D gene uncertain. This CDR3 comprises 15 residues. Trimming took off 3 bases at V and 0 bases at J, with 6 bases between the two ends. Germline V gene sequence: CDR1 MNHEY, CDR2 SMNVEV (reference sequence).

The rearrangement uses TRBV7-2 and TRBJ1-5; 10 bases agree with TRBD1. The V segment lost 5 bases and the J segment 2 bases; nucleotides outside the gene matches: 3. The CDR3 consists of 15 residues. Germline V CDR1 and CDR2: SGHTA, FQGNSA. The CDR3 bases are TGTGCCAGCAGCCTTGGGACAGGGGGCAATCAGCCCCAGCATTTT. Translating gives CASSLGTGGNQPQHF.

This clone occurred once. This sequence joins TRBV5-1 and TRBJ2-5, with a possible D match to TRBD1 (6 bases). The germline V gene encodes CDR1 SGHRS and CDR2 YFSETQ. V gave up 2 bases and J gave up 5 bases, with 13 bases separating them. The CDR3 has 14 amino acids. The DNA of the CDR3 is TGCGCCAGCAGCTTCAGGGGCGCGGGTGAGACCCAGTACTTC. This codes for CASSFRGAGETQYF.

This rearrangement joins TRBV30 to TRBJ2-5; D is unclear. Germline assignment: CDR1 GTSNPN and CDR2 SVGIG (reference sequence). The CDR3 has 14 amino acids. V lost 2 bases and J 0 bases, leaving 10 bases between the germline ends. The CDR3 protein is CAWSRGSNQETQYF. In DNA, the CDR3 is TGTGCCTGGAGTAGAGGCAGCAACCAAGAGACCCAGTACTTC.

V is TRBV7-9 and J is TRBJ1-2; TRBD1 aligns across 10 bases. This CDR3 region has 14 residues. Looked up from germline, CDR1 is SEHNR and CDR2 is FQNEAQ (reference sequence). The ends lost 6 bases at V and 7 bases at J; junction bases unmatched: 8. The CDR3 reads CASRFDRGHGGYTF. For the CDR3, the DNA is TGTGCCAGCAGATTCGACAGGGGGCATGGTGGCTACACCTTC.

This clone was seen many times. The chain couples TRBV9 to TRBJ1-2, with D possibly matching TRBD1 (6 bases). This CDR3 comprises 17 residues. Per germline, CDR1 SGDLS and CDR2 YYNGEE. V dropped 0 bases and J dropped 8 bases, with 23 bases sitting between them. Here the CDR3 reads CASSVDAGARKLNGYTF. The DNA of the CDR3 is TGTGCCAGCAGCGTAGATGCAGGGGCCCGAAAACTCAACGGCTACACCTTC.

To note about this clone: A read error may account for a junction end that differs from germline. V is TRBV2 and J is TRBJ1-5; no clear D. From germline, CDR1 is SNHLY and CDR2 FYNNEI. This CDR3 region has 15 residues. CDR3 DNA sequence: TGTGCCAGCAGTGACGACCCTTTTAGCGATCAGCCCCAGCATTTT. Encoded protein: CASSDDPFSDQPQHF.

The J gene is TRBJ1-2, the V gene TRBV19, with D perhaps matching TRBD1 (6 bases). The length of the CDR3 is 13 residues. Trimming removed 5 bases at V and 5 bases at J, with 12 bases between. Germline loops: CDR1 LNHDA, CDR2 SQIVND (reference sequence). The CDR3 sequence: CASSLIRGYGYTF. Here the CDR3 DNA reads TGTGCCAGTAGTCTAATCAGGGGATATGGCTACACCTTC. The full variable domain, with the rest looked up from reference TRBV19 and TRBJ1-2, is DGGITQSPKYLFRKEGQNVTLSCEQNLNHDAMYWYRQDPGQGLRLIYYSQIVNDFQKGDIAEGYSVSREKKESFPLTVTSAQKNPTAFYLCASSLIRGYGYTFGSGTRLTVV.

The CDR3 DNA is TGTGCCAGCAGCCCACGATACAGTAATGAAAAACTGTTTTTT. It is translated as CASSPRYSNEKLFF. This chain joins TRBV7-2 and TRBJ1-4; D is uncertain. Germline assignment: CDR1 SGHTA and CDR2 FQGNSA. V lost 5 bases and J 4 bases, leaving 11 bases between the germline ends. The CDR3 is 14 amino acids.

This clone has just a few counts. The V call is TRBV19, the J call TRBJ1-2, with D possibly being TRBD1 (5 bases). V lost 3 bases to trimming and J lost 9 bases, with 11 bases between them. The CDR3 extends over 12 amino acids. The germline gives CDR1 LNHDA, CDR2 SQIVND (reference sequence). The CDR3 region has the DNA TGTGCCAGTAGTATTCAGGGAAGGAGCTACACCTTC. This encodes CASSIQGRSYTF.

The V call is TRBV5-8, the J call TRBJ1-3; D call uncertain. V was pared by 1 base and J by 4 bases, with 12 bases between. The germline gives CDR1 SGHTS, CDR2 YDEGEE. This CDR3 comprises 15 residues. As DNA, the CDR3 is TGTGCCAGCAGCTTGTTGGATGCGGGGGGAAACACCATATATTTT. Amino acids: CASSLLDAGGNTIYF.

The CDR3 reads CASSPQGRGDTQYF. The CDR3 DNA is TGTGCCAGTTCCCCCCAGGGCCGGGGGGATACGCAGTATTTT. This chain connects TRBV21-1 to TRBJ2-3; the table's D call of TRBD2 was not tested on the DNA. TRBV21-1 is a documented pseudogene. The CDR3 is 14 amino acids.

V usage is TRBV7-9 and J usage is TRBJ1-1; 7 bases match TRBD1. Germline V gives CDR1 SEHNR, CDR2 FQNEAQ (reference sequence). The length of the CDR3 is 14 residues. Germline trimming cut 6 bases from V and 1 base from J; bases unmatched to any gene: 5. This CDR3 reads CASREGQWNTEAFF. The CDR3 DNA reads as TGTGCCAGCAGGGAGGGACAGTGGAACACTGAAGCTTTCTTT.

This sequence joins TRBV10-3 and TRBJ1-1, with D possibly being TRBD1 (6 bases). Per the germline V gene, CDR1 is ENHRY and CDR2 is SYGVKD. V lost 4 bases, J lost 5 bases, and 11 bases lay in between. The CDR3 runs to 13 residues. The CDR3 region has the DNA TGTGCCATCAGTGGAAGGGGGAGTACTGAAGCTTTCTTT. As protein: CAISGRGSTEAFF.

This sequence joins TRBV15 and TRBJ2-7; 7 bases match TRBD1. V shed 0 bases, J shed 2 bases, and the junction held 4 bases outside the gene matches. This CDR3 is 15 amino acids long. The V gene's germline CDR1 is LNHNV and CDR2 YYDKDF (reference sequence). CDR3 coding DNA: TGTGCCACCAGCAGAGACAGGGGGTCCCCCTACGAGCAGTACTTC. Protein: CATSRDRGSPYEQYF.

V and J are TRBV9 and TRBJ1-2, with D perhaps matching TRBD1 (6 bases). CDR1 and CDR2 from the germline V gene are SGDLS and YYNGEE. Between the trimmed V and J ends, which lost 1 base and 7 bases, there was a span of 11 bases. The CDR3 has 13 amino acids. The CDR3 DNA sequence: TGTGCCAGCAGCGTATCCAGGGGTGGTGGCTACACCTTC. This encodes CASSVSRGGGYTF. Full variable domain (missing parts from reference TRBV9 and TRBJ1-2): DSGVTQTPKHLITATGQRVTLRCSPRSGDLSVYWYQQSLDQGLQFLIQYYNGEERAKGNILERFSAQQFPDLHSELNLSSLELGDSALYFCASSVSRGGGYTFGSGTRLTVV.

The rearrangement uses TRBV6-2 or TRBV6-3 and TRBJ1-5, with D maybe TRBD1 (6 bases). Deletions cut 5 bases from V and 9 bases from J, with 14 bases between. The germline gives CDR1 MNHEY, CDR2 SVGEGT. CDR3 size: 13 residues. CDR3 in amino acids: CASSTGQVRPQHF. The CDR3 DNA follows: TGTGCCAGCAGTACAGGGCAGGTCCGGCCCCAGCATTTT.